These 32 T cell receptor beta chains were sequenced from one sample in a study of shared clonotypes between healthy human individuals. Assay used: immunoSEQ multiplex PCR; TCRdb lists only in-frame clones, some missing. The table includes roughly 1 million clones, roughly 80% detected once. The sample consisted of memory CD4+ T cells sorted from blood. Sample subset: CD45RA-negative fraction. The source of these receptors is a man aged 18 to 29 in good health.

This clone has at least ten counts. The rearrangement uses TRBV7-6 and TRBJ1-5, with D hard to call. The germline gives CDR1 SGHVS, CDR2 FNYEAQ. V lost 0 bases to trimming and J lost 3 bases, with 12 bases between them. This CDR3 contains 16 residues. As DNA, the CDR3 is TGTGCCAGCAGCTTAGCGCCGGCGGGTAACAATCAGCCCCAGCATTTT. This codes for CASSLAPAGNNQPQHF.

The V call is TRBV28, the J call TRBJ1-6; TRBD1 matches at 7 bases. Per germline, CDR1 MDHEN and CDR2 SYDVKM. There are 15 residues in the CDR3. The V gene end was trimmed by 6 bases and the J gene end by 10 bases; junction bases not matched to a gene: 12. The CDR3 region is CASRILQGNSSPLHF. CDR3 sequence (DNA): TGTGCCAGCAGGATTTTACAGGGGAATAGCTCACCCCTCCACTTT.

This chain uses TRBV29-1 with TRBJ2-2, with D possibly TRBD1 on 6 matching bases. V was shortened by 6 bases and J by 1 base, with 12 bases between the two germline ends. CDR1 is SQVTM and CDR2 is ANQGSEA in the germline V gene. There are 14 residues in the CDR3. The CDR3: CSVRPDRNTGELFF. In DNA form, the CDR3 reads TGCAGCGTACGTCCGGACAGGAACACCGGGGAGCTGTTTTTT.

The rearrangement joins TRBV18 to TRBJ2-1; D remains ambiguous. The V gene's germline CDR1 is KGHSH and CDR2 LQKENI. The V end lost 2 bases, the J end lost 0 bases, and 8 bases lay between the germline ends. The CDR3 covers 15 residues. In nucleotides, the CDR3 is TGTGCCAGCTCACCAAAACAAAGCTCCTACAATGAGCAGTTCTTC. This encodes CASSPKQSSYNEQFF.

The chain carries TRBV18 and TRBJ2-5; TRBD2 might be the D (6 bases). Trimming cost V 0 bases and J 4 bases, with 12 bases left between them. The CDR3 is 15 amino acids. CDR1 and CDR2 from the germline V gene are KGHSH and LQKENI. CDR3 nucleotides: TGTGCCAGCTCACCACCACTGCCAGCGGGAGAGACCCAGTACTTC. Protein sequence: CASSPPLPAGETQYF.

A few counts support this clone. Here the CDR3 reads CASSRDNRGELFF. CDR3 nucleotide sequence: TGTGCCAGTAGTAGGGACAATCGGGGGGAGCTGTTTTTT. J is TRBJ2-2 and V is TRBV19; D is perhaps TRBD1 (6 bases). The V and J ends lost 4 bases and 8 bases respectively, with 11 bases between them. CDR1 and CDR2 (germline): LNHDA, SQIVND (reference sequence). CDR3 length: 13 amino acids.

This clone occurred once. This chain uses TRBV4-3 with TRBJ1-1; D may be TRBD1 (6 bases). The CDR3 covers 15 residues. Trimming took 0 bases from V and 0 from J, leaving 8 bases between them. Germline CDR1 LGHNA, CDR2 YSLEER. The CDR3 here is CASSQDWTVNTEAFF. The CDR3 DNA sequence: TGCGCCAGCAGCCAAGATTGGACAGTGAACACTGAAGCTTTCTTT.

The CDR3 DNA is TGTGCCAGCAGTGAATCACACAGGGGGACCTACGAGCAGTACTTC. This encodes CASSESHRGTYEQYF. The rearrangement joins TRBV2 to TRBJ2-7; 8 nucleotides agree with TRBD1. Germline V CDR1 and CDR2: SNHLY, FYNNEI. The CDR3 has 15 residues. Trimming cost V 2 bases and J 2 bases; bases outside gene matches: 5.

V usage is TRBV19 and J usage is TRBJ1-6, with D possibly TRBD1 on 5 matching bases. The CDR3 has 16 amino acids. Germline CDR1 is LNHDA and CDR2 is SQIVND (reference sequence). V was clipped by 3 bases and J by 4 bases, with 13 bases between them. The CDR3 nucleotides read TGTGCCAGTAGTATCATTGGATGGGGGTATAATTCACCCCTCCACTTT. This sequence encodes CASSIIGWGYNSPLHF. The whole variable domain, filled in from reference TRBV19 and TRBJ1-6, reads DGGITQSPKYLFRKEGQNVTLSCEQNLNHDAMYWYRQDPGQGLRLIYYSQIVNDFQKGDIAEGYSVSREKKESFPLTVTSAQKNPTAFYLCASSIIGWGYNSPLHFGNGTRLTVT.

The chain uses TRBV5-5 and TRBJ2-7; D ambiguous. The CDR3 runs to 14 residues. Trimming took 3 bases from V and 2 from J, leaving 12 bases between them. CDR1 is SGHKS, CDR2 YYEKEE, per germline (reference sequence). The CDR3 protein is CASSSSVPAYEQYF. The CDR3, as DNA: TGTGCCAGCAGCTCCAGCGTTCCGGCCTACGAGCAGTACTTC.

This chain uses TRBV12-5 with TRBJ1-2; no definite D call. The germline gives CDR1 LGHNT, CDR2 FRNRAP. This CDR3 has 13 amino acids. Trimming removed 0 bases at V and 7 bases at J, with 9 bases between. DNA of the CDR3: TGTGCTAGTGGTTTGGTACTGTTGGGTGGCTACACCTTC. It yields the protein CASGLVLLGGYTF.

The rearrangement links TRBV28 to TRBJ1-4; D call uncertain. The V gene's germline CDR1 is MDHEN and CDR2 SYDVKM. The CDR3 spans 14 residues. V was pared by 4 bases and J by 2 bases, with 8 bases between. This chain's CDR3 is CASSYQVTNEKLFF. CDR3 nucleotide sequence: TGTGCCAGCAGTTACCAGGTCACTAATGAAAAACTGTTTTTT.

The chain employs TRBV5-1 and TRBJ2-1, with 7 positions matching TRBD2. Germline trimming cut 5 bases from V and 2 bases from J; bases unmatched to any gene: 4. CDR1 SGHRS and CDR2 YFSETQ come from the germline V gene. CDR3 length: 14 amino acids. CDR3 DNA: TGCGCCAGCAGTCGAGCGGGAACCTACAATGAGCAGTTCTTC. Translation: CASSRAGTYNEQFF. Together with reference TRBV5-1 and TRBJ2-1, the CDR3 gives the full variable domain: KAGVTQTPRYLIKTRGQQVTLSCSPISGHRSVSWYQQTPGQGLQFLFEYFSETQRNKGNFPGRFSGRQFSNSRSEMNVSTLELGDSALYLCASSRAGTYNEQFFGPGTRLTVL.

This clone has a single count. V usage is TRBV6-1 and J usage is TRBJ2-7, with D perhaps TRBD1 (7 bases). V was trimmed by 5 bases and J by 4 bases, leaving 15 bases between them. Germline CDR1 MNHNS, CDR2 SASEGT. The CDR3 totals 14 residues. The CDR3 loop is CASSPPGGNYEQYF. The CDR3 DNA reads as TGTGCCAGCAGTCCGCCAGGGGGGAATTACGAGCAGTACTTC.

The gene calls are TRBV11-2 and TRBJ2-1; D not certain. The V end was cut by 5 bases, the J end by 10 bases, with 15 bases between. The CDR3 length is 13 residues. CDR1 is SGHAT and CDR2 is FQNNGV in the germline V gene. This chain's CDR3 is CASSGQEKGEQFF. The CDR3 DNA is TGTGCCAGCAGCGGGCAAGAAAAAGGGGAGCAGTTCTTC. The full variable domain, with the rest looked up from reference TRBV11-2 and TRBJ2-1, is EAGVAQSPRYKIIEKRQSVAFWCNPISGHATLYWYQQILGQGPKLLIQFQNNGVVDDSQLPKDRFSAERLKGVDSTLKIQPAKLEDSAVYLCASSGQEKGEQFFGPGTRLTVL.

Of note for this clone: Distinct nucleotide sequences in the sample also encode this CDR3. The chain has TRBV5-6 and TRBJ2-5; TRBD1 aligns across 9 bases. Germline loops: CDR1 SGHDT, CDR2 YYEEEE. The CDR3 length is 15 residues. With 0 bases clipped from V and 4 bases from J, the junction kept 4 bases outside the gene matches. CDR3 sequence (DNA): TGTGCCAGCAGCTTGGGACAGGGGGTAGGAGAGACCCAGTACTTC. Translating it yields CASSLGQGVGETQYF.

The chain couples TRBV7-2 to TRBJ2-1; TRBD2 might be the D (6 bases). Germline CDR1 reads SGHTA; CDR2 reads FQGNSA. The CDR3 extends over 12 amino acids. V lost 2 bases and J 10 bases, leaving 9 bases between the germline ends. In DNA form, the CDR3 reads TGTGCCAGCAGCTTACCTCGGGGGGAGCAGTTCTTC. Protein sequence: CASSLPRGEQFF.

J is TRBJ1-2 and V is TRBV30, with TRBD1 matching over 12 bases. Losses at the gene ends were 5 bases for V and 7 bases for J; bases not matched to a gene: 8. Germline V gene lookup returns CDR1 GTSNPN and CDR2 SVGIG (reference sequence). This CDR3 region has 14 residues. CDR3 in DNA: TGTGCCTGGGGGACAGGGGGCAGTGTACGTGGCTACACCTTC. Translation gives CAWGTGGSVRGYTF.

For the CDR3, the DNA is TGTGCCAGCCGAGGCCGAGAGAACACCGGGGAGCTGTTTTTT. The encoded protein is CASRGRENTGELFF. The V call is TRBV2, the J call TRBJ2-2; no definite D call. Germline-derived CDR1 and CDR2 are SNHLY and FYNNEI. The length of the CDR3 is 14 residues. V was pared by 8 bases and J by 1 base, with 11 bases between. The full variable domain, in which reference TRBV2 and TRBJ2-2 provide the parts outside the CDR3, is EPEVTQTPSHQVTQMGQEVILRCVPISNHLYFYWYRQILGQKVEFLVSFYNNEISEKSEIFDDQFSVERPDGSNFTLKIRSTKLEDSAMYFCASRGRENTGELFFGEGSRLTVL.

V usage is TRBV9 and J usage is TRBJ2-2, with 8 bases identical to TRBD2. Trimming cost V 1 base and J 8 bases; bases outside gene matches: 7. Germline CDR1 and CDR2: SGDLS and YYNGEE. The CDR3 extends over 15 amino acids. The DNA for the CDR3 is TGTGCCAGCAGCGTATCGGGAGGGCCGGAGGGGGAGCTGTTTTTT. Translated: CASSVSGGPEGELFF.

This clone has more than one count but fewer than ten. The V call is TRBV27, the J call TRBJ2-5, with D tentatively TRBD1 (7 bases). Trimming pared 6 bases from V and 5 bases from J, leaving 22 bases between. CDR3 size: 16 residues. Germline CDR1 is MNHEY and CDR2 is SMNVEV (reference sequence). The CDR3 loop is CASRTYGGGHGETQYF. The CDR3 DNA follows: TGTGCCAGCAGAACCTATGGAGGGGGCCACGGGGAGACCCAGTACTTC.

This clone was seen at least ten times. The chain joins TRBV28 to TRBJ1-4; 7 nucleotides match TRBD1. Trimming cost V 4 bases and J 7 bases; bases outside gene matches: 6. CDR3 length equals 14 residues. CDR1 and CDR2 from the germline V gene are MDHEN and SYDVKM. As DNA, the CDR3 is TGTGCCAGCAGTTCACCGGGACAGCCTGAAAAACTGTTTTTT. It codes for CASSSPGQPEKLFF.

The genes are TRBV5-4 and TRBJ2-1; D may be TRBD2 (6 bases). The CDR3 has 14 amino acids. Trimming took 1 base from V and 11 from J, leaving 16 bases between them. Germline CDR1 reads SGHNT; CDR2 reads YYREEE (reference sequence). CDR3 in DNA: TGTGCCAGCAGCTTGCCCGCACTAGCTCCTAAGCAGTTCTTC. It translates to CASSLPALAPKQFF.

The chain carries TRBV2 and TRBJ1-1, with D perhaps matching TRBD1 (6 bases). The germline V gene has CDR1 SNHLY and CDR2 FYNNEI. The V gene lost 7 bases and the J gene lost 3 bases, with 21 bases spanning the gap. This CDR3 is built from 16 residues. The CDR3, as DNA: TGTGCCAGCATTTTTGGGGGGGCGCGATCTGACACTGAAGCTTTCTTT. Translated: CASIFGGARSDTEAFF. The full variable domain, with the rest looked up from reference TRBV2 and TRBJ1-1, is EPEVTQTPSHQVTQMGQEVILRCVPISNHLYFYWYRQILGQKVEFLVSFYNNEISEKSEIFDDQFSVERPDGSNFTLKIRSTKLEDSAMYFCASIFGGARSDTEAFFGQGTRLTVV.

This clone was found once. CDR3 DNA sequence: TGCGCCAGCGGCTCCCCCGGGGGCGGGACCCAGTACTTC. Amino acid sequence: CASGSPGGGTQYF. This chain links TRBV4-3 with TRBJ2-5; D may match TRBD1 or TRBD2 (6 bases each). V was clipped by 8 bases and J by 7 bases, with 17 bases between them. The CDR3 is made up of 13 amino acids. The germline CDR1 and CDR2 sequences are LGHNA and YSLEER.

The genes are TRBV5-6 and TRBJ2-3, with D maybe TRBD2 (6 bases). This CDR3 has 13 amino acids. Trimming removed 0 bases from V and 8 bases from J, with 10 bases in between. The germline CDR1 and CDR2 sequences are SGHDT and YYEEEE. The CDR3 spells CASSLGREGTQYF. The DNA for the CDR3 is TGTGCCAGCAGCTTGGGGCGGGAAGGTACGCAGTATTTT.

The CDR3 nucleotides read TGCGCCAGCAGCTTGGTGAGCGGTCTTGAGCAGTTCTTC. Translating it yields CASSLVSGLEQFF. V and J are TRBV5-1 and TRBJ2-1; maybe TRBD2 (5 bases). The V gene's germline CDR1 is SGHRS and CDR2 YFSETQ. The length of the CDR3 is 13 residues. V was clipped by 0 bases and J by 9 bases, with 10 bases between them. The full variable domain, its missing parts supplied by reference TRBV5-1 and TRBJ2-1, is KAGVTQTPRYLIKTRGQQVTLSCSPISGHRSVSWYQQTPGQGLQFLFEYFSETQRNKGNFPGRFSGRQFSNSRSEMNVSTLELGDSALYLCASSLVSGLEQFFGPGTRLTVL.

This clone was seen a handful of times. The chain has TRBV30 and TRBJ2-5; the match to TRBD2 covers 8 bases. Germline V lookup: CDR1 GTSNPN, CDR2 SVGIG (reference sequence). This CDR3 comprises 15 residues. V gave up 1 base and J gave up 1 base; unmatched junction bases: 5. The CDR3 coding sequence is TGTGCCTGGAGTGACCCTAGCGGGCCCCAAGAGACCCAGTACTTC. Translation: CAWSDPSGPQETQYF.

The count of this clone is one. This chain links TRBV18 with TRBJ2-1, with TRBD2 matching 10 bases. The junction had 6 bases not matched to a gene; V was cut back by 4 bases and J by 6 bases. Germline V lookup: CDR1 KGHSH, CDR2 LQKENI. This CDR3 region has 15 residues. The DNA for the CDR3 is TGTGCCAGCTCACGGCTAGCGGGAGTCTCCAATGAGCAGTTCTTC. It specifies CASSRLAGVSNEQFF.

The chain carries TRBV5-1 and TRBJ2-1; D may be TRBD1 (6 bases). The CDR3 runs 12 residues. CDR1 and CDR2 from the germline V gene are SGHRS and YFSETQ. Between the trimmed V and J ends, which lost 5 bases and 8 bases, there was a span of 11 bases. The CDR3 bases are TGCGCCAGCAGTCCTCAGGGGTATGAGCAGTTCTTC. Its translation: CASSPQGYEQFF.

This chain uses TRBV5-6 with TRBJ2-5; 11 bases fit TRBD1. Losses at the gene ends were 1 base for V and 4 bases for J; bases not matched to a gene: 6. CDR1 is SGHDT and CDR2 is YYEEEE in the germline V gene. This CDR3 is built from 16 residues. This CDR3 is CASSLSPGTGGETQYF. The CDR3 DNA sequence: TGTGCCAGCAGCTTGTCCCCCGGGACAGGGGGAGAGACCCAGTACTTC.

This clone was counted many times. The J gene is TRBJ2-1, the V gene TRBV28; D call uncertain. The CDR3 length is 14 residues. Per the germline V gene, CDR1 is MDHEN and CDR2 is SYDVKM. The V and J ends lost 6 bases and 1 base respectively, with 10 bases between them. As DNA, the CDR3 is TGTGCCAGCAGAACTTATGAATCCTACAATGAGCAGTTCTTC. Protein sequence: CASRTYESYNEQFF.